These 30 T cell receptor beta chains were all obtained from the same sample, sequenced in a study of T cell responses to AZD1222 COVID-19 vaccine. TCRdb's table, derived via immunoSEQ multiplex PCR, lists solely in-frame clones and lacks some. The sample gives 250,000 to 300,000 clones, 90% to 95% of which show up once; 0.5% to 0.65% is in the top ten. The sequenced sample was peripheral blood, obtained 28 days after the second AZD1222 dose. The receptors here all came from an adult who received the AZD1222 COVID-19 vaccine.

The chain links TRBV28 to TRBJ2-2, with 9 nucleotides matching TRBD1. Germline loops: CDR1 MDHEN, CDR2 SYDVKM. This CDR3 is built from 14 residues. V was pared by 7 bases and J by 6 bases, with 6 bases of the junction left unmatched. The CDR3 coding sequence is TGTGCCAGCACGGAGAACAGGGGGCCCGGGGAGCTGTTTTTT. Its translation is CASTENRGPGELFF.

The chain recombines TRBV20-1 with TRBJ2-7, with TRBD2 matching over 7 bases. The CDR3 has 11 residues. The V gene end was trimmed by 6 bases and the J gene end by 7 bases; junction bases not matched to a gene: 6. Germline V lookup: CDR1 DFQATT, CDR2 SNEGSKA (reference sequence). CDR3 region: CSARTRREQYF. In DNA, the CDR3 is TGCAGTGCGAGGACTAGGCGGGAGCAGTACTTC.

The rearrangement uses TRBV6-5 and TRBJ1-5; possible D gene TRBD1, 6 bases. The CDR3 contains 14 residues. CDR1 and CDR2 (germline): MNHEY, SVGAGI. V lost 10 bases to trimming and J lost 3 bases, with 16 bases between them. Here the CDR3 DNA reads TGTGCCACCTCCCCCCAGGGGTACAATCAGCCCCAGCATTTT. Protein: CATSPQGYNQPQHF.

V is TRBV7-3 and J is TRBJ2-2, with TRBD2 as a possible D gene (6 bases). The CDR3 covers 13 residues. Germline V gives CDR1 SGHTA, CDR2 FQGTGA. V dropped 6 bases and J dropped 6 bases, with 11 bases sitting between them. The CDR3 is CASSETSSGELFF. CDR3 nucleotide sequence: TGTGCCAGCAGTGAGACTAGTTCCGGGGAGCTGTTTTTT. Supplemented by reference TRBV7-3 and TRBJ2-2, the full variable domain reads GAGVSQTPSNKVTEKGKYVELRCDPISGHTALYWYRQSLGQGPEFLIYFQGTGAADDSGLPNDRFFAVRPEGSVSTLKIQRTERGDSAVYLCASSETSSGELFFGEGSRLTVL.

The chain couples TRBV24-1 to TRBJ1-1; D unclear. V dropped 4 bases and J dropped 5 bases, with 10 bases sitting between them. The CDR3 loop spans 13 amino acids. Per the germline V gene, CDR1 is KGHDR and CDR2 is SFDVKD. CDR3: CATSDVGRTEAFF. CDR3 DNA sequence: TGTGCCACCAGTGACGTCGGACGGACTGAAGCTTTCTTT.

The chain uses TRBV5-1 and TRBJ2-7, with 7 bases matching TRBD2. Losses at the gene ends were 4 bases for V and 2 bases for J; bases not matched to a gene: 6. Germline V gene data show CDR1 as SGHRS and CDR2 as YFSETQ. CDR3 size: 14 residues. CDR3 loop: CASSPAGAPYEQYF. The CDR3 DNA is TGCGCCAGCAGCCCCGCGGGAGCCCCCTACGAGCAGTACTTC.

The chain links TRBV3-1 (or the pseudogene TRBV3-2) to TRBJ2-3; 10 nucleotides agree with TRBD2. Germline lookup yields CDR1 LGHDT and CDR2 YNNKEL (reference sequence). V lost 6 bases, J lost 1 base, and 4 bases stayed unmatched. The CDR3 loop spans 15 amino acids. The CDR3, as DNA: TGTGCCAGCAGTCTAGCGGGGGCCCGCACAGATACGCAGTATTTT. This codes for CASSLAGARTDTQYF.

The V and J genes are TRBV7-2 and TRBJ1-6, with TRBD1 matching 11 bases. In germline, CDR1 is SGHTA, CDR2 FQGNSA. The CDR3 loop spans 16 amino acids. V shed 6 bases, J shed 9 bases, and the junction held 10 bases outside the gene matches. The CDR3 protein is CASSLRTGGVSSPLHF. In DNA, the CDR3 is TGTGCCAGCAGTCTGAGGACAGGGGGCGTTAGTTCACCCCTCCACTTT.

The V and J genes are TRBV24-1 and TRBJ1-2, with D perhaps matching TRBD1 (5 bases). CDR1 and CDR2 (germline): KGHDR, SFDVKD. The length of the CDR3 is 14 residues. V was clipped by 3 bases and J by 5 bases, with 12 bases between them. The CDR3, as DNA: TGTGCCACCAGTGATGGCGGGACTCCGTATGGCTACACCTTC. Translated, it gives CATSDGGTPYGYTF.

J is TRBJ2-2 and V is TRBV9, with D possibly TRBD1 on 5 matching bases. The CDR3 sequence is 16 residues long. Germline V CDR1 and CDR2: SGDLS, YYNGEE. Deletions cut 0 bases from V and 3 bases from J, with 12 bases between. CDR3 DNA: TGTGCCAGCAGCGTAGGGGGTGGGGCTTACACCGGGGAGCTGTTTTTT. Protein sequence: CASSVGGGAYTGELFF.

The chain links TRBV5-5 to TRBJ2-5; TRBD2 is a possible D gene (6 bases). Trimming shortened V by 4 bases and J by 5 bases, and 12 bases separated the two germline ends. This CDR3 has 13 residues. Germline values: CDR1 SGHKS, CDR2 YYEKEE (reference sequence). DNA of the CDR3: TGTGCCAGCAGCCTTGGGGCGGGGGAGACCCAGTACTTC. Translated: CASSLGAGETQYF.

This chain connects TRBV28 to TRBJ1-2, with D perhaps TRBD1 (6 bases). Germline lookup yields CDR1 MDHEN and CDR2 SYDVKM. This CDR3 has 16 amino acids. Trimming left V 3 bases short and J 6 bases short, with 20 bases between. Here the CDR3 reads CASSFAPTVRGNGYTF. DNA for the CDR3: TGTGCCAGCAGTTTTGCCCCAACTGTTAGGGGGAATGGCTACACCTTC.

The chain links TRBV7-9 to TRBJ2-7; D is unclear. This CDR3 has 14 amino acids. V shed 6 bases and J shed 0 bases, with 12 bases lying between them. Germline V gene lookup returns CDR1 SEHNR and CDR2 FQNEAQ (reference sequence). The CDR3 is CASRLTSSSYEQYF. The DNA of the CDR3 is TGTGCCAGCAGGCTGACTTCGAGCTCCTACGAGCAGTACTTC.

This clone came up once. V is TRBV9 and J is TRBJ2-2; 11 bases line up with TRBD2. Germline CDR1 is SGDLS and CDR2 is YYNGEE. Trimming took 3 bases from V and 5 from J; bases not matched to a gene: 6. This CDR3 is 16 amino acids long. The CDR3 region is CASSASGRRGTGELFF. The CDR3 DNA is TGTGCCAGCAGCGCTAGCGGGAGGCGTGGAACCGGGGAGCTGTTTTTT.

This sequence joins TRBV4-3 and TRBJ1-5; the match to TRBD1 covers 7 bases. There are 17 residues in the CDR3. Germline values: CDR1 LGHNA, CDR2 YSLEER. V lost 1 base and J lost 3; bases outside the gene matches: 9. The CDR3, as DNA: TGCGCCAGCAGCCAAGGCCTCGGGACAGCCGACAATCAGCCCCAGCATTTT. It yields the protein CASSQGLGTADNQPQHF.

This chain joins TRBV7-2 and TRBJ2-1, with 9 bases identical to TRBD2. The CDR3 totals 18 residues. CDR1 SGHTA and CDR2 FQGNSA come from the germline V gene. The trim removed 1 base at V and 1 base at J, leaving 8 bases unmatched. In DNA form, the CDR3 reads TGTGCCAGCAGCTTAGTGGCTAGCGGGACGCTATCCTACAATGAGCAGTTCTTC. It yields the protein CASSLVASGTLSYNEQFF. Full variable domain (rest looked up from reference TRBV7-2 and TRBJ2-1): GAGVSQSPSNKVTEKGKDVELRCDPISGHTALYWYRQSLGQGLEFLIYFQGNSAPDKSGLPSDRFSAERTGGSVSTLTIQRTQQEDSAVYLCASSLVASGTLSYNEQFFGPGTRLTVL.

This chain joins TRBV5-1 and TRBJ1-2, with 9 bases fitting TRBD1. The CDR3 runs 16 residues. The V gene end was trimmed by 2 bases and the J gene end by 6 bases; junction bases not matched to a gene: 11. Germline CDR1 reads SGHRS; CDR2 reads YFSETQ. The CDR3 here is CASSLTGQGREHGYTF. CDR3 in DNA: TGCGCCAGCAGCTTAACGGGACAGGGTAGGGAGCATGGCTACACCTTC.

The chain has TRBV3-1 (or the pseudogene TRBV3-2) and TRBJ2-3; TRBD1 might be the D (6 bases). Germline V lookup: CDR1 LGHDT, CDR2 YNNKEL (reference sequence). V was pared by 0 bases and J by 2 bases, with 9 bases between. This CDR3 is 15 amino acids long. The CDR3 DNA is TGTGCCAGCAGCCAAGATGGGGACATCACAGATACGCAGTATTTT. It codes for CASSQDGDITDTQYF.

This chain links TRBV6-5 with TRBJ1-5; no firm D call. V gave up 3 bases and J gave up 6 bases, with 12 bases separating them. The germline V gene encodes CDR1 MNHEY and CDR2 SVGAGI. This CDR3 has 14 amino acids. In nucleotides, the CDR3 is TGTGCCAGCAGTTATAAAGTAGGGCGTCAGCCCCAGCATTTT. This sequence encodes CASSYKVGRQPQHF.

This sequence joins TRBV28 and TRBJ2-3, with TRBD2 matching over 10 bases. The CDR3 is 18 amino acids. The V and J ends lost 7 bases and 1 base, in that order; junction bases with no gene match: 14. Germline assignment: CDR1 MDHEN and CDR2 SYDVKM. The chain's CDR3 is CASKGGLAGVGGTDTQYF. CDR3 bases: TGTGCCAGCAAAGGCGGGCTAGCGGGAGTGGGGGGCACAGATACGCAGTATTTT.

Remarks on this clone: Relative to the germline gene, one junction end is altered; a read error may explain this. The rearrangement uses TRBV7-7 and TRBJ2-7, with a tentative D call TRBD1 (7 bases). The germline V gene encodes CDR1 SSHAT and CDR2 FNYEAQ (reference sequence). The CDR3 consists of 15 residues. Here the CDR3 DNA reads TGTGCTAGCAGCTTAGGGTCAGGGGGGCTCTACGAGCAGTACTTC. Its translation is CASSLGSGGLYEQYF.

This clone was found once. The chain has TRBV6-6 and TRBJ2-3, with D unresolved. Germline CDR1 is MNHNY and CDR2 is SVGAGI (reference sequence). The length of the CDR3 is 10 residues. V lost 6 bases and J 6 bases, leaving 4 bases between the germline ends. In DNA, the CDR3 is TGTGCCAGCAGCGGGGATACGCAGTATTTT. This codes for CASSGDTQYF.

The CDR3 reads CASSYLGVPSQNIQYF. In DNA form, the CDR3 reads TGTGCCAGCAGCTATCTCGGGGTCCCCAGCCAAAACATTCAGTACTTC. The chain employs TRBV7-8 and TRBJ2-4; D possibly corresponds to TRBD2 (5 bases). Germline V CDR1 and CDR2: SGHVS, FQNEAQ. The CDR3 totals 16 residues. V was cut by 4 bases and J by 5 bases, with 18 bases left in between.

V gene TRBV7-2 combines with J gene TRBJ2-7; 9 bases line up with TRBD1. CDR1 is SGHTA, CDR2 FQGNSA, per germline. V lost 4 bases and J lost 2; bases outside the gene matches: 3. This CDR3 has 14 amino acids. In DNA, the CDR3 is TGTGCCAGCAGCTCGGGACAGGGACCCTACGAGCAGTACTTC. As protein: CASSSGQGPYEQYF.

This chain connects TRBV2 to TRBJ1-3, with D perhaps matching TRBD1 (5 bases). Per germline, CDR1 SNHLY and CDR2 FYNNEI. V lost 10 bases, J lost 2 bases, and 18 bases lay in between. CDR3 length: 15 residues. The CDR3 sequence: CATQGNSVAGNTIYF. The CDR3 bases are TGTGCCACCCAGGGTAATTCGGTGGCTGGAAACACCATATATTTT. Drawing the rest from reference TRBV2 and TRBJ1-3, the complete variable domain is EPEVTQTPSHQVTQMGQEVILRCVPISNHLYFYWYRQILGQKVEFLVSFYNNEISEKSEIFDDQFSVERPDGSNFTLKIRSTKLEDSAMYFCATQGNSVAGNTIYFGEGSWLTVV.

The chain has TRBV9 and TRBJ2-3, with 10 bases matching TRBD2. CDR3 length: 15 residues. Germline V CDR1 and CDR2: SGDLS, YYNGEE. V trimming: 3 bases; J trimming: 0 bases; junction bases outside the gene matches: 1. The CDR3 DNA reads TGTGCCAGCAGCGAGGGACTAGCGAGCACAGATACGCAGTATTTT. Residues: CASSEGLASTDTQYF.

The rearrangement links TRBV18 to TRBJ1-3; maybe TRBD1 (5 bases). The germline V and J ends were trimmed by 4 bases and 0 bases, with 10 bases remaining between them. CDR1 and CDR2 from the germline V gene are KGHSH and LQKENI. This CDR3 is built from 15 residues. Written as DNA, the CDR3 is TGTGCCAGCTCACTAGCAGGGCGCTCTGGAAACACCATATATTTT. Its translation is CASSLAGRSGNTIYF. The full variable domain, its missing parts supplied by reference TRBV18 and TRBJ1-3, is NAGVMQNPRHLVRRRGQEARLRCSPMKGHSHVYWYRQLPEEGLKFMVYLQKENIIDESGMPKERFSAEFPKEGPSILRIQQVVRGDSAAYFCASSLAGRSGNTIYFGEGSWLTVV.

The genes are TRBV10-1 and TRBJ1-6, with D tentatively TRBD1 (5 bases). The germline V gene has CDR1 WNHNN and CDR2 SYGVQD (reference sequence). V shed 2 bases and J shed 5 bases, with 13 bases lying between them. This CDR3 contains 16 residues. CDR3 amino acids: CASSEKEGWNNSPLHF. The CDR3 nucleotides read TGCGCCAGCAGTGAGAAAGAGGGGTGGAATAATTCACCCCTCCACTTT.

The V and J genes are TRBV6-5 and TRBJ2-2; D is possibly TRBD1 (7 bases). The CDR3 runs 15 residues. Germline V lookup: CDR1 MNHEY, CDR2 SVGAGI. The ends were cut back, 6 bases at V and 3 bases at J, with 14 bases in the middle. CDR3 bases: TGTGCCAGCAGCCTGGAGGGGGCGGACACCGGGGAGCTGTTTTTT. Its translation is CASSLEGADTGELFF.

This clone appeared once. The chain carries TRBV9 and TRBJ2-7; D might be TRBD2 (5 bases). V lost 6 bases to trimming and J lost 6 bases, with 16 bases between them. In germline, CDR1 is SGDLS, CDR2 YYNGEE. There are 13 residues in the CDR3. CDR3 DNA: TGTGCCAGCAACCCAGGTCCGGGGATCGAGCAGTACTTC. Amino acids: CASNPGPGIEQYF.